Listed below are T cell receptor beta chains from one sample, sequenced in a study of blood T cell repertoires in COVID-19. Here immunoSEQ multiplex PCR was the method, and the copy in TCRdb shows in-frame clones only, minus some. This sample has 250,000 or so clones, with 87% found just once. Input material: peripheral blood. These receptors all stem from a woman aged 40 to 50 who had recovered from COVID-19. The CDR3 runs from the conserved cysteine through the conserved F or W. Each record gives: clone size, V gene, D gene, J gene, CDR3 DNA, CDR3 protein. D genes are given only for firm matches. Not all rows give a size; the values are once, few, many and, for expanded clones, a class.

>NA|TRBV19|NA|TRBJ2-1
TGTGCCAGTAGTGCCGGGACTCCCCAGTTCTTC
CASSAGTPQFF
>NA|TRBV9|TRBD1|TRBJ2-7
TGTGCCAGCAGCGTTTCACCGGGACAGGGGTACGAGCAGTACTTC
CASSVSPGQGYEQYF
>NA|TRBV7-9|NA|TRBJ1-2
TGTGCCAGCAGCTTAGGAAAAGGGGGGGTCGACTATGGCTACACCTTC
CASSLGKGGVDYGYTF
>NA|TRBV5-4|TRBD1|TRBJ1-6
TGTGCCAGCAGCCGACCCGGAACAGGGGGCGGGGGACCCCTCCACTTT
CASSRPGTGGGGPLHF
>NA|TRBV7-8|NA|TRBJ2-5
TGTGCCAGCAGCTTAGCCCCGGAGAAGTGGGAGACCCAGTACTTC
CASSLAPEKWETQYF
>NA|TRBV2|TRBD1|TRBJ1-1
TGTGCCAGCAGCCTAGACAGGGGTGAAGCTTTCTTT
CASSLDRGEAFF
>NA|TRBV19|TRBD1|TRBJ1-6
TGTGCCAGTAAAGGACAGGGTGAGAATTCACCCCTCCACTTT
CASKGQGENSPLHF
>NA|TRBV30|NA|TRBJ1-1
TGTGCCCCGTACCCGAGGGTTGCTGGGACTGAAGCTTTCTTT
CAPYPRVAGTEAFF
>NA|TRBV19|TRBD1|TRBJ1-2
TGTGCCAGTAGTATGGGACAGGGGGTCTATGGCTACACCTTC
CASSMGQGVYGYTF
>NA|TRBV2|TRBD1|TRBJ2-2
TGTGCCAGCAGTGAAGGAAGTGGAGGCGGGACAGGGTATAGGGCCGGGGAGCTGTTTTTT
CASSEGSGGGTGYRAGELFF
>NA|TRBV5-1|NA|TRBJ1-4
TGCGCCAGCAGCTTGGCGGGGGGCGGGATTGAAAAACTGTTTTTT
CASSLAGGGIEKLFF
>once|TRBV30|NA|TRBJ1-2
TGTGCCTGGACAAACGATTTAGCTAACTATGGCTACACCTTC
CAWTNDLANYGYTF
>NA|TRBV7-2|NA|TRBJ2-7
TGTGCCAGCAGCCCCCGACAGGGAGGCGAGCAGTACTTC
CASSPRQGGEQYF
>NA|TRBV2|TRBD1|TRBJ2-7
TGTGCCAGCGGATCACAGGGGTACGAGCAGTACTTC
CASGSQGYEQYF
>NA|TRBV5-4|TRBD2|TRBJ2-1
TGTGCCAGCAGTTTGCGCGGGGGGGCCTCCTACAATGAGCAGTTCTTC
CASSLRGGASYNEQFF
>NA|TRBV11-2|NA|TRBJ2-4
TGTGCCAGCAGCTCCCGCGGCAAGACTAAAAACATTCAGTACTTC
CASSSRGKTKNIQYF
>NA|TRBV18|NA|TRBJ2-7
TGTGCCAGCTCACCTTCGGACAGCTACGAGCAGTACTTC
CASSPSDSYEQYF
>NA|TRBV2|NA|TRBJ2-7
TGTGCCAGCAGCCAAGACAGCTCCTACGAGCAGTACTTC
CASSQDSSYEQYF
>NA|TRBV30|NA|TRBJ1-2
TGTGCCTGGAGTGGACGGGGGTTCTATGGCTACACCTTC
CAWSGRGFYGYTF
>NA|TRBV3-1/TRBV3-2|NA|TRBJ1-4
TGTGCCAGCAGCCAGCAAGGAGCCCGAAAACTGTTTTTT
CASSQQGARKLFF
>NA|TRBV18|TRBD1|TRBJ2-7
TGTGCCAGCTCACCGACGACAGGGTCCCACTTTACTTTCTACGAGCAGTACTTC
CASSPTTGSHFTFYEQYF
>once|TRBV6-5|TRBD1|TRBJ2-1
TGTGCCAGCTCTGACAGGGGTGAGGGAGAGCAGTTCTTC
CASSDRGEGEQFF
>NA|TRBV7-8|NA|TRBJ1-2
TGTGCCAGCAGCTTTCTAACCCGCTATGGCTACACCTTC
CASSFLTRYGYTF
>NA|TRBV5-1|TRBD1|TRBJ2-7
TGCGCCAGCAGCTTGATACCGGGACAGGGAAGCGAGCAGTACTTC
CASSLIPGQGSEQYF
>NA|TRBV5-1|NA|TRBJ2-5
TGCGCCAGCAGCTTGAGATCGAGCCAAGAGACCCAGTACTTC
CASSLRSSQETQYF
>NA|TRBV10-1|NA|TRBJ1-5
TGCGCCAGCAGCGATCATAGTCAGCCCCAGCATTTT
CASSDHSQPQHF
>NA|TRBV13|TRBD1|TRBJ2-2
TGTGCCAGCAGCCCGACAGGGTTGGGGACCGGGGAGCTGTTTTTT
CASSPTGLGTGELFF
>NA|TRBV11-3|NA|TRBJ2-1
TGTGCCAGCAGCTTAGCCGCCGGGGATGAGCAGTTCTTC
CASSLAAGDEQFF